Sequencing of this T cell receptor beta chain was carried out in a study of Graves' ophthalmopathy and Graves' hyperthyroidism. Study observations and caveats: It was with roughly 70% sensitivity and approximately 75% specificity that the model predicted ophthalmopathy progression. Detected in blood as well were most expanded thyroid clonotypes with frequency above 0.001.

This clonotype was recorded many times. Its antigen is as yet unknown. RNA transcripts provided the template for amplifying TCR beta CDR3 regions. HTBI primers were employed in first-round RT-PCR, then a second-round multiplex PCR followed. TCRdb used MiXCR to reprocess the multiplex PCR reads, holding one entry per CDR3 protein. The table has under 200,000 distinct CDR3 sequences, 37% seen once; the top ten hold 5.8%. Under 3 months in duration, the ophthalmopathy in affected donors had moderate-to-severe activity, CAS ≥3 and NOSPECS ≥4. Orbital computed tomography, together with clinical symptoms, serum thyroxine, TRAb and thyroid ultrasound, was used for diagnosis. The sequence was obtained from a woman between 40 and 55 years old with Graves' ophthalmopathy. Input material: peripheral blood.

CDR3 sequence reads: CASSLSPGSYYGYTF. The CDR3 nucleotides are TGTGCCAGCAGCTTATCGCCAGGGTCCTACTATGGCTACACCTTC. The V call is TRBV7-8, the J call TRBJ1-2, with D perhaps matching TRBD1 (5 bases). The V end was cut by 2 bases, the J end by 3 bases, with 13 bases between. The CDR3 covers 15 residues. Germline-derived CDR1 and CDR2 are SGHVS and FQNEAQ.